This T cell receptor (beta chain) emerged from a study of blood T cells in healthy people across ages. Study conclusions and caveats: Estimates of diversity drawn from one million T cells were considered underestimates. Measured against age, TCR beta diversity per million T cells decreased in a roughly linear manner. There were more naive CD4+ cells and higher diversity in long-lived donors than in aged donors.

This CDR3 contains 13 residues. Germline assignment: CDR1 KGHSH and CDR2 LQKENI. Notes on this clonotype: Its antigen is not known. The junction does not match germline at one end; this may be a read error.

With a J-beta primer mix and a sample-barcoded 5' primer, a second PCR ran about 7 to 12 cycles. A 12-random-nucleotide template-switch adaptor tagged each cDNA molecule. TCRdb redid the calling of the 5' RACE reads with MiXCR, one entry per CDR3 protein. The sample includes about a million distinct CDR3 sequences, 51% seen only once; the top ten take around a fifth. The receptor was isolated from a woman in her fifties or sixties in good health. The sequencing input was blood. V and J are TRBV18 and TRBJ2-1; 8 nucleotides align to TRBD2. CDR3 nucleotides: TGTGCCAGCGCACCAGCGGGAGATCTTGAGCAGTTCTTC. This encodes CASAPAGDLEQFF.